The sequence of this T cell receptor (beta chain) was determined in a study of radiation and T cells in renal cell carcinoma. As regards this clone: The antigen is undetermined.

Libraries were prepared by immunoSEQ multiplex PCR; TCRdb keeps only in-frame clonotypes and omits some of them. Altogether about 83,000 clones are present, approximately 87% being singletons, with the ten largest covering 2% to 3%. Time point defined: blood 4 weeks post-SBRT, at nephrectomy. Sample treatment: 15 Gy SBRT to primary tumor, nephrectomy 4 weeks later. The patient's renal cell carcinoma had clear cell pathology. Points from the study as a whole: Pretreatment tumor biopsies were lacking, so baseline clonotypes are unknown.

The sequence was obtained from an older woman with renal cell carcinoma. The sequencing used blood, collected from a patient whose treatment included radiotherapy and nephrectomy.

The CDR3: CAISESVNTEAFF. As DNA, the CDR3 is TGTGCCATCAGTGAGTCGGTGAACACTGAAGCTTTCTTT. The V and J genes are TRBV10-3 and TRBJ1-1, with D unresolved. V was shortened by 0 bases and J by 0 bases, with 2 bases between the two germline ends. CDR1 is ENHRY and CDR2 is SYGVKD in the germline V gene. This CDR3 spans 13 amino acids.